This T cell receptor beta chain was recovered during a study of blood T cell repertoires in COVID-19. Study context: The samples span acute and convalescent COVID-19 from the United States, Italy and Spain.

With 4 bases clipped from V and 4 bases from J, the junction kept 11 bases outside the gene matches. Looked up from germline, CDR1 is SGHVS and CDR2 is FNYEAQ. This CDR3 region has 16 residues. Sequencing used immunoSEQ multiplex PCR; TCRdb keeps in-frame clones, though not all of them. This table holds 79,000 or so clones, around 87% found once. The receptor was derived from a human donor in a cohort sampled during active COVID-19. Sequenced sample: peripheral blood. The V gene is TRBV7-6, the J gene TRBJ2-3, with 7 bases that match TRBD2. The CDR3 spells CASSSYPGLLSDTQYF. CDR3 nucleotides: TGTGCCAGCAGCTCCTACCCGGGACTACTTTCAGATACGCAGTATTTT.